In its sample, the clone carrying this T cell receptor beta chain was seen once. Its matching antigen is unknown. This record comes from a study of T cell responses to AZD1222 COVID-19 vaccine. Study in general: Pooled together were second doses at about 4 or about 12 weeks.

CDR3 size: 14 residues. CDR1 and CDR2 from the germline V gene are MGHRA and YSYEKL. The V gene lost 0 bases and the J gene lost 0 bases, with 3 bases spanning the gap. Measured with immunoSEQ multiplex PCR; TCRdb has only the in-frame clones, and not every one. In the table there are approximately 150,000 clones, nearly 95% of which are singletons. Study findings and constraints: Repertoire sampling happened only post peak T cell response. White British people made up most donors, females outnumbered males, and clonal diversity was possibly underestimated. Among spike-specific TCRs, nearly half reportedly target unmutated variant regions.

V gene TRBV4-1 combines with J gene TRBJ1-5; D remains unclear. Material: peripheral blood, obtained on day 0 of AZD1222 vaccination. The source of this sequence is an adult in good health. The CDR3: CASSQDNSNQPQHF. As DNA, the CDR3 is TGCGCCAGCAGCCAAGACAATAGCAATCAGCCCCAGCATTTT.